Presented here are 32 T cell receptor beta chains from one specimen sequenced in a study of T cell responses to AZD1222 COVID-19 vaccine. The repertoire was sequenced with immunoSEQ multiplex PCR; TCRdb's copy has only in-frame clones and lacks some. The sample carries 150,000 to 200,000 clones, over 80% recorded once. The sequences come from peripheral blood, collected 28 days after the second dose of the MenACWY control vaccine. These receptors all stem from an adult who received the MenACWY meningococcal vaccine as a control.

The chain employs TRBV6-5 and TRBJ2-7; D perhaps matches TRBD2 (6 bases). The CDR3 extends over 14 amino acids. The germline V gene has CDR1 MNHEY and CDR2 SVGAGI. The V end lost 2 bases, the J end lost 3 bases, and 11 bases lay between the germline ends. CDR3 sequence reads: CASSYATGSYEQYF. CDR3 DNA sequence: TGTGCCAGCAGTTACGCGACCGGGAGCTACGAGCAGTACTTC.

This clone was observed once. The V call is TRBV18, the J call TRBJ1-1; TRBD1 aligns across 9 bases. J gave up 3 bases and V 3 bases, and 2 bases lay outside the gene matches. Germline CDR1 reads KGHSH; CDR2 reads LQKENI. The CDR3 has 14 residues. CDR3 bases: TGTGCCAGCTCACCCCGGACAGGGGACACTGAAGCTTTCTTT. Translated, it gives CASSPRTGDTEAFF.

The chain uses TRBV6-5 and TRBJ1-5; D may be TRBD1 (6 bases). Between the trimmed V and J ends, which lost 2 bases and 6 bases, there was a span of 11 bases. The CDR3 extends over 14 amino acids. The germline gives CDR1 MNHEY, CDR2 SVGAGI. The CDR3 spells CASSYGGGGQPQHF. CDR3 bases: TGTGCCAGCAGTTACGGGGGGGGCGGTCAGCCCCAGCATTTT.

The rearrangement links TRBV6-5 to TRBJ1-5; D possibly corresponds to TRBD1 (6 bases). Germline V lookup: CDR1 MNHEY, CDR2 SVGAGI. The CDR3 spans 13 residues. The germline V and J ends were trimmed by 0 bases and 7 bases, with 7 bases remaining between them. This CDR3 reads CASSYSDSQPQHF. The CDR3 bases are TGTGCCAGCAGTTACTCGGACAGCCAGCCCCAGCATTTT.

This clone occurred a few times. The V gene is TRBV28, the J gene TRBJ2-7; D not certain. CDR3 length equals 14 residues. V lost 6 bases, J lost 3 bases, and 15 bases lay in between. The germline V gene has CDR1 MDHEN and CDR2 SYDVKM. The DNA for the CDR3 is TGTGCCAGCAGCCCGACGGCAAGGGTCTACGAGCAGTACTTC. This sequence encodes CASSPTARVYEQYF.

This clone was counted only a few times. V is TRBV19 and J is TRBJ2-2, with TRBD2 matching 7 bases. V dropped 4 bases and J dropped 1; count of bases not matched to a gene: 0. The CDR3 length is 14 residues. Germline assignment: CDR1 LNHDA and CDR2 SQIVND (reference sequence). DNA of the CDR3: TGTGCCAGTAGTACGGGGGGGAACACCGGGGAGCTGTTTTTT. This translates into CASSTGGNTGELFF.

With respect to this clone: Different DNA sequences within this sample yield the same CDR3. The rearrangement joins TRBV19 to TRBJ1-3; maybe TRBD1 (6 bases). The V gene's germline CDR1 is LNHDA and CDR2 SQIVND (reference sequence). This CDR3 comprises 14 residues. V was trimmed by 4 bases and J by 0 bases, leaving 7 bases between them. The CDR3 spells CASSTGDSGNTIYF. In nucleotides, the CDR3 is TGTGCCAGTAGTACAGGGGACTCTGGAAACACCATATATTTT.

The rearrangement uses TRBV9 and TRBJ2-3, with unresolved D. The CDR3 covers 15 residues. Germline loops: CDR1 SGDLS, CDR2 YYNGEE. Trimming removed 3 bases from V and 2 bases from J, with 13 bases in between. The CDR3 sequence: CASSATTFATDTQYF. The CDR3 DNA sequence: TGTGCCAGCAGCGCTACGACTTTTGCCACAGATACGCAGTATTTT.

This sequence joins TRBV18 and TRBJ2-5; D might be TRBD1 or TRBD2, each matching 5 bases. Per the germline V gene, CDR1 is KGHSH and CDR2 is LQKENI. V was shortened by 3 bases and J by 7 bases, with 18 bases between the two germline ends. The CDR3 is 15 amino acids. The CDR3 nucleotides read TGTGCCAGCTCACCCGGGACCGCAGAGGCGGGGACCCAGTACTTC. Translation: CASSPGTAEAGTQYF.

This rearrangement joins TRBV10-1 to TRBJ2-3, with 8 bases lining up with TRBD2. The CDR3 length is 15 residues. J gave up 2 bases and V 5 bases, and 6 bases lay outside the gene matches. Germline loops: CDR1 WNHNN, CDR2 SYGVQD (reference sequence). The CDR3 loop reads CASSRSSGSTDTQYF. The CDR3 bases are TGCGCCAGCAGTAGGTCTAGCGGGTCCACAGATACGCAGTATTTT.

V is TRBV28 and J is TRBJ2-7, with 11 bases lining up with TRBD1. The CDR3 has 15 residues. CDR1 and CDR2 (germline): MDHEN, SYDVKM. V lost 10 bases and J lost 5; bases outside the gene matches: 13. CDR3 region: CAIGQGAYFSHEQYF. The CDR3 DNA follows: TGTGCCATTGGACAGGGGGCTTATTTTTCGCACGAGCAGTACTTC.

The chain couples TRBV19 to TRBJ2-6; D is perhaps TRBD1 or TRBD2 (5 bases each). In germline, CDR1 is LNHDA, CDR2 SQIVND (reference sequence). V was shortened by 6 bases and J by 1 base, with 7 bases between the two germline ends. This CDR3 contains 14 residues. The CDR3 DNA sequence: TGTGCCAGTAGAGAGGGGTCTGGGGCCAACGTCCTGACTTTC. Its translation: CASREGSGANVLTF. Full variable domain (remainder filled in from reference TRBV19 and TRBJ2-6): DGGITQSPKYLFRKEGQNVTLSCEQNLNHDAMYWYRQDPGQGLRLIYYSQIVNDFQKGDIAEGYSVSREKKESFPLTVTSAQKNPTAFYLCASREGSGANVLTFGAGSRLTVL.

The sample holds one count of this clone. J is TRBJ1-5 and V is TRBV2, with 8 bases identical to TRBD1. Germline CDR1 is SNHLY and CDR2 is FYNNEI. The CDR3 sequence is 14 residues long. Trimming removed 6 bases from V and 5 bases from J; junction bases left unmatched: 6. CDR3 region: CASRATTGDQPQHF. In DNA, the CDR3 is TGTGCCAGCAGGGCGACGACAGGGGATCAGCCCCAGCATTTT.

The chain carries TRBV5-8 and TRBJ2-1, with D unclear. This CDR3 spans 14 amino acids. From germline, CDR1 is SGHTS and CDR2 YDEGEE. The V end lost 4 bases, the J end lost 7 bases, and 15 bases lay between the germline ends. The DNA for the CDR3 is TGTGCCAGCAGCCTCGCCGGTCAGACTAATGAGCAGTTCTTC. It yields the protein CASSLAGQTNEQFF.

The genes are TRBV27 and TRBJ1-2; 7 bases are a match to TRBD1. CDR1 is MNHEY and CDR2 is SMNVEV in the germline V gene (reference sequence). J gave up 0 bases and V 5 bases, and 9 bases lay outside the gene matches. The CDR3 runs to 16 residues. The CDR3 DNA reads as TGTGCCAGCAGTACCACAGGGGCCGATTCTAACTATGGCTACACCTTC. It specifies CASSTTGADSNYGYTF.

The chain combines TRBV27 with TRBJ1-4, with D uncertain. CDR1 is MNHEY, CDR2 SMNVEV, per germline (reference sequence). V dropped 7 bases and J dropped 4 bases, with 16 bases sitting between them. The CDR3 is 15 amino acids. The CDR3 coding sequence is TGTGCCAGCAAACTAGGACCGTTCGATAATGAAAAACTGTTTTTT. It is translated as CASKLGPFDNEKLFF.

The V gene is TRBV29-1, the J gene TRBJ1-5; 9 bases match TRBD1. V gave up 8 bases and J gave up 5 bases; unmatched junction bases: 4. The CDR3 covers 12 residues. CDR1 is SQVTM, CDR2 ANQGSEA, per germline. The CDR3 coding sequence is TGCAGCTTCCGACAGGGGGATCAGCCCCAGCATTTT. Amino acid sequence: CSFRQGDQPQHF.

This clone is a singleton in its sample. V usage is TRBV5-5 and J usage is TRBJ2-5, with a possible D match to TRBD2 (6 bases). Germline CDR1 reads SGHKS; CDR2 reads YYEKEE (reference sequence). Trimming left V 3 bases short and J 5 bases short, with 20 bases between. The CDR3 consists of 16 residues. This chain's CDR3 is CASSWGSGAGLETQYF. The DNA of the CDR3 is TGTGCCAGCAGCTGGGGCTCCGGGGCGGGATTGGAGACCCAGTACTTC.

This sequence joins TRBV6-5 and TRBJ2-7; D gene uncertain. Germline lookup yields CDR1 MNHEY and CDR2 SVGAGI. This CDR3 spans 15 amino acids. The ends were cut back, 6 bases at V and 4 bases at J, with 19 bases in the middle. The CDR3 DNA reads TGTGCCAGCAGCCCCCGATCCACGGTGCCTTACGAGCAGTACTTC. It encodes CASSPRSTVPYEQYF.

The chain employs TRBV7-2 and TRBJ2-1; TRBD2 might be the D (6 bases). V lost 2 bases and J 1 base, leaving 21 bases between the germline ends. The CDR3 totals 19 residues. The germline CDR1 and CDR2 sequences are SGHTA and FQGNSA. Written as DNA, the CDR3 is TGTGCCAGCAGCTTACGAGGAGCGGGTTTTGTGGGGTCCTACAATGAGCAGTTCTTC. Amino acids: CASSLRGAGFVGSYNEQFF.

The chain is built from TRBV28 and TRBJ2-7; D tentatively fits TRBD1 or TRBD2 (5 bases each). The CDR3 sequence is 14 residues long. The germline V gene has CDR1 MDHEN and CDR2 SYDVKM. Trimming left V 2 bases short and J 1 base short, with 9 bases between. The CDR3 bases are TGTGCCAGCAGTTTAGGGGGTGTATCCTACGAGCAGTACTTC. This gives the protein CASSLGGVSYEQYF.

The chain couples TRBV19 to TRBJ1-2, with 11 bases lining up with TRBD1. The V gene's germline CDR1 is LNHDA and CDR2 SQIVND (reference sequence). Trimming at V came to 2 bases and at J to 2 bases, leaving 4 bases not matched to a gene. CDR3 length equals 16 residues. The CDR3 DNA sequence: TGTGCCAGTAGTATACCCGGGACAGGGGGGAACTATGGCTACACCTTC. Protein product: CASSIPGTGGNYGYTF.

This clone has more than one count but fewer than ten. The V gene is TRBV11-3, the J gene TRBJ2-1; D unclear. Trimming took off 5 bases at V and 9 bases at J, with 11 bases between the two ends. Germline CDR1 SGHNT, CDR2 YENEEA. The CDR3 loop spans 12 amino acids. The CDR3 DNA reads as TGTGCCAGCAGCCTTAGGTGGGGTGAGCAGTTCTTC. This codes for CASSLRWGEQFF. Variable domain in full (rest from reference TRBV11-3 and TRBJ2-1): EAGVVQSPRYKIIEKKQPVAFWCNPISGHNTLYWYLQNLGQGPELLIRYENEEAVDDSQLPKDRFSAERLKGVDSTLKIQPAELGDSAVYLCASSLRWGEQFFGPGTRLTVL.

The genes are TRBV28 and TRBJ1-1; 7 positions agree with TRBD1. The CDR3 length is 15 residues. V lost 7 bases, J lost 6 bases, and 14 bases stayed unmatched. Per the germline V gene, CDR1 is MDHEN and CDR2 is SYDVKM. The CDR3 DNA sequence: TGTGCCAGCATTCTCCAAGGGGGCAAGGGATCTGAAGCTTTCTTT. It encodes CASILQGGKGSEAFF.

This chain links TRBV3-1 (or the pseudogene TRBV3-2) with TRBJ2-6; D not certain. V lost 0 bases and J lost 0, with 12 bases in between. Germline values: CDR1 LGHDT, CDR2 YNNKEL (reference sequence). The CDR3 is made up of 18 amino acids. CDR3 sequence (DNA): TGTGCCAGCAGCCAAGATTGGAAAGGTCTCTCTGGGGCCAACGTCCTGACTTTC. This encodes CASSQDWKGLSGANVLTF.

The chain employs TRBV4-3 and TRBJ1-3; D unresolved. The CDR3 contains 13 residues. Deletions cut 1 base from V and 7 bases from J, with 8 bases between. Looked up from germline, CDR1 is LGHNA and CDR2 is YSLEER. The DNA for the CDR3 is TGCGCCAGCAGCCAAGCCCGAGGGAACACCATATATTTT. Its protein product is CASSQARGNTIYF.

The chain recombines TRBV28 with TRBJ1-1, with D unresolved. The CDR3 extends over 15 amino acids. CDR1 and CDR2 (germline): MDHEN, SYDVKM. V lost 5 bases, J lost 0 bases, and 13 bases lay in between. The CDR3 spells CASSQRRAMNTEAFF. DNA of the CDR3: TGTGCCAGCAGTCAACGACGGGCCATGAACACTGAAGCTTTCTTT.

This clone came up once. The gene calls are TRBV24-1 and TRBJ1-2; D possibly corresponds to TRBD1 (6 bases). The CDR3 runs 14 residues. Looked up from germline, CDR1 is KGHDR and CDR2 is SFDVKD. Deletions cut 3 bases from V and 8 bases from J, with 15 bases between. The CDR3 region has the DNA TGTGCCACCAGTGATCCAGGGGCCCGAGAGGGCTACACCTTC. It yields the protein CATSDPGAREGYTF.

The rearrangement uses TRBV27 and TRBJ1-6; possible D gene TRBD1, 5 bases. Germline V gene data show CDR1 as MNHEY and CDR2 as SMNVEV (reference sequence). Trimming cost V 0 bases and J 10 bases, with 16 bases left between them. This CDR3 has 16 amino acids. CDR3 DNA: TGTGCCAGCAGTTTATCAGGTTTAGGGGTTGGGTCACCCCTCCACTTT. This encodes CASSLSGLGVGSPLHF.

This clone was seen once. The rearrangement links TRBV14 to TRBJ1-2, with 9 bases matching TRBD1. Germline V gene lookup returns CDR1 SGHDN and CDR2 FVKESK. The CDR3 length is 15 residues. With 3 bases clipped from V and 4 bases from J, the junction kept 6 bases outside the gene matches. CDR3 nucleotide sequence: TGTGCCAGCAGCCACTGGGGACAGGGAAGCTATGGCTACACCTTC. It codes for CASSHWGQGSYGYTF.

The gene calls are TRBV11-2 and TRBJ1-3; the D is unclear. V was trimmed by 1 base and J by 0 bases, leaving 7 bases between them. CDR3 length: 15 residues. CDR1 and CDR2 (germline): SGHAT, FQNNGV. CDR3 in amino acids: CASSLVFRSGNTIYF. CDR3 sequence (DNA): TGTGCCAGCAGCTTAGTTTTCCGCTCTGGAAACACCATATATTTT.

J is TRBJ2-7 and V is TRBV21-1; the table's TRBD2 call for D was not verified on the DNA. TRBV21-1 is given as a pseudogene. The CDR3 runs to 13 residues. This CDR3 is CASAWTLPGEQYF. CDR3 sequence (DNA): TGTGCCAGCGCCTGGACCTTACCGGGGGAGCAGTACTTC.